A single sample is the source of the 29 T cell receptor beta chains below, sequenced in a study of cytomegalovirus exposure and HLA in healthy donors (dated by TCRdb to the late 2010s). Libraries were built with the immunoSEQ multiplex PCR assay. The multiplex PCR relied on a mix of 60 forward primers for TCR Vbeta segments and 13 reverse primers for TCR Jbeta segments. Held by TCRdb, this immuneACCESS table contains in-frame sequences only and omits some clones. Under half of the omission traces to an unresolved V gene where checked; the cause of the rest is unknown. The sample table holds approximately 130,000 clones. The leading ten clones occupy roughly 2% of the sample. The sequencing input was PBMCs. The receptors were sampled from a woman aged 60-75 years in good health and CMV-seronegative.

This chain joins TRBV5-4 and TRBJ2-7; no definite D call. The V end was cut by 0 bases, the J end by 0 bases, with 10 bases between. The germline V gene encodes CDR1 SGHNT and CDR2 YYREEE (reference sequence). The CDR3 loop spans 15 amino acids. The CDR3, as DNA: TGTGCCAGCAGCTTGGCCGGAGTAGGCTCCTACGAGCAGTACTTC. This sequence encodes CASSLAGVGSYEQYF.

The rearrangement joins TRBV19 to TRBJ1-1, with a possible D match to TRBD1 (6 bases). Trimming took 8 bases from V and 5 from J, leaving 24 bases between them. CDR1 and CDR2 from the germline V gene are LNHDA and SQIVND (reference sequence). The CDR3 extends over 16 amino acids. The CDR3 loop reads CASWGFFGPTGTEAFF. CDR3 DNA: TGTGCCAGTTGGGGGTTCTTTGGACCTACAGGGACTGAAGCTTTCTTT. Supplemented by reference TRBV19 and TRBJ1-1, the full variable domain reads DGGITQSPKYLFRKEGQNVTLSCEQNLNHDAMYWYRQDPGQGLRLIYYSQIVNDFQKGDIAEGYSVSREKKESFPLTVTSAQKNPTAFYLCASWGFFGPTGTEAFFGQGTRLTVV.

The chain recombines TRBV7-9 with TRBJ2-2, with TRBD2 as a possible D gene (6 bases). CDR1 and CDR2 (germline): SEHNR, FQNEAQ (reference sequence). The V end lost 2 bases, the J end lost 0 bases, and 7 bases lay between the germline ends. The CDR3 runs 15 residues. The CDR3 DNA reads TGTGCCAGCAGCTTAAGACTAGCGAACACCGGGGAGCTGTTTTTT. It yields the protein CASSLRLANTGELFF.

This CDR3 reads CASRRTGGDEKLFF. The CDR3 nucleotides read TGTGCCAGCAGGCGGACAGGGGGGGATGAAAAACTGTTTTTT. The chain recombines TRBV6-6 with TRBJ1-4; 10 bases are a match to TRBD1. The CDR3 is made up of 14 amino acids. Germline lookup yields CDR1 MNHNY and CDR2 SVGAGI (reference sequence). V was pared by 6 bases and J by 6 bases, with 4 bases of the junction left unmatched.

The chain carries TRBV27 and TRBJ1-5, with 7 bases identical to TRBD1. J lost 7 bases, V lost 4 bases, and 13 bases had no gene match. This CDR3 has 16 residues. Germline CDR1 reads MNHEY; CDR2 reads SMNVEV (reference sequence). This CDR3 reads CASSSLRQGSGQPQHF. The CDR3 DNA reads TGTGCCAGCAGTTCCCTACGACAGGGCTCCGGACAGCCCCAGCATTTT.

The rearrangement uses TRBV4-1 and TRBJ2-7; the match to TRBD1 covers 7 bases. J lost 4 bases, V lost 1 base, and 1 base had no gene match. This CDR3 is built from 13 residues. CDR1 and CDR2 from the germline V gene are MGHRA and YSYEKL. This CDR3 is CASSQVQGYEQYF. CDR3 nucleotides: TGCGCCAGCAGCCAAGTACAGGGGTACGAGCAGTACTTC.

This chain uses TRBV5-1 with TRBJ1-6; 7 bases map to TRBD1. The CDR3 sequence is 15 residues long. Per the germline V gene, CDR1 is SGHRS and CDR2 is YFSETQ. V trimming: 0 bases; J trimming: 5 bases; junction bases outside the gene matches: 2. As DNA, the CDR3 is TGCGCCAGCAGCTTGGAGGGACAGAATAATTCACCCCTCCACTTT. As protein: CASSLEGQNNSPLHF.

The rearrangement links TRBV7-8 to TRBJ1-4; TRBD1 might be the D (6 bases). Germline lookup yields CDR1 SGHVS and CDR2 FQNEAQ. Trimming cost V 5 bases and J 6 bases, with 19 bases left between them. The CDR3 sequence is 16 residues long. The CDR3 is CASSVQQGSSYEKLFF. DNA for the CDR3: TGTGCCAGCAGCGTACAACAGGGTTCATCGTATGAAAAACTGTTTTTT. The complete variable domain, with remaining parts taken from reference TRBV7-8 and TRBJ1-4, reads GAGVSQSPRYKVAKRGQDVALRCDPISGHVSLFWYQQALGQGPEFLTYFQNEAQLDKSGLPSDRFFAERPEGSVSTLKIQRTQQEDSAVYLCASSVQQGSSYEKLFFGSGTQLSVL.

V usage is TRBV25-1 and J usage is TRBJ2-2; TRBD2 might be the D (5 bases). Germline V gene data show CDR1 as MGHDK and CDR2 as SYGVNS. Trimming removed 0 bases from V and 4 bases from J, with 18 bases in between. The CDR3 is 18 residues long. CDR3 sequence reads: CASSEYPPGRVSTGELFF. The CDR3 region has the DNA TGTGCCAGCAGTGAATATCCCCCGGGAAGGGTATCCACCGGGGAGCTGTTTTTT.

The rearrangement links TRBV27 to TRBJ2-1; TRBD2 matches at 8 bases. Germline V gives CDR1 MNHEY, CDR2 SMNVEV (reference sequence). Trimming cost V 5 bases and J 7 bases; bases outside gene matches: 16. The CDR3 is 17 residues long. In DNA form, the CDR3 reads TGTGCCAGCAGTATCCTCAACGCCCTCGGGACTAGAAATGAGCAGTTCTTC. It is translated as CASSILNALGTRNEQFF.

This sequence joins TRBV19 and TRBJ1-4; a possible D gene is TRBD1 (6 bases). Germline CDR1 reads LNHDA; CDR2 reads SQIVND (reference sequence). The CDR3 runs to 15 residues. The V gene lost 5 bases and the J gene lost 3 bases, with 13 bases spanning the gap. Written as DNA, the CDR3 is TGTGCCAGTAGTCATGGGGGCCCGGCTAATGAAAAACTGTTTTTT. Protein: CASSHGGPANEKLFF.

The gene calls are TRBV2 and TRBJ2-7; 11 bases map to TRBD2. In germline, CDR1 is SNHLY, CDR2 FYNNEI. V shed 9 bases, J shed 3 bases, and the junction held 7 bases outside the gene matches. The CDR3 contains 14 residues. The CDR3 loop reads CASTLAGAHYEQYF. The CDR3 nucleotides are TGTGCCAGTACACTAGCGGGAGCCCACTACGAGCAGTACTTC.

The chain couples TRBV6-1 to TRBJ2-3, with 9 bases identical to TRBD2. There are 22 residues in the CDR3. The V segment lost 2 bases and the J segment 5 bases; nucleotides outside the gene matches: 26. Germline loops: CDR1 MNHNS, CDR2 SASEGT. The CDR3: CASSETTKIGVVAGVSVDTQYF. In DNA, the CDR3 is TGTGCCAGCAGTGAAACAACAAAAATAGGGGTCGTAGCGGGGGTTAGTGTAGATACGCAGTATTTT.

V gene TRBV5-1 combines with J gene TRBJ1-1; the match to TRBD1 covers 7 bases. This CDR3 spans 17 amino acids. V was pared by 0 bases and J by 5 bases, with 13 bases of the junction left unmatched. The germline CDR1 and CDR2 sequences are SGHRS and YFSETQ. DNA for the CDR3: TGCGCCAGCAGCTTGGCCTTAAGGAGACAGGGACAGACTGAAGCTTTCTTT. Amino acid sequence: CASSLALRRQGQTEAFF. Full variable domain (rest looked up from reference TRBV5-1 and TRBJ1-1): KAGVTQTPRYLIKTRGQQVTLSCSPISGHRSVSWYQQTPGQGLQFLFEYFSETQRNKGNFPGRFSGRQFSNSRSEMNVSTLELGDSALYLCASSLALRRQGQTEAFFGQGTRLTVV.

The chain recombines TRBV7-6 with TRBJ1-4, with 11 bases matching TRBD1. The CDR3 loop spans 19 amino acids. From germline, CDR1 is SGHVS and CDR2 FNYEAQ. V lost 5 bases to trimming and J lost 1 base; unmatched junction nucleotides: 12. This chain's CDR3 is CASSPGQGAFRITNEKLFF. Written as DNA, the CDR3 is TGTGCCAGCAGCCCTGGACAGGGGGCTTTTCGGATAACTAATGAAAAACTGTTTTTT.

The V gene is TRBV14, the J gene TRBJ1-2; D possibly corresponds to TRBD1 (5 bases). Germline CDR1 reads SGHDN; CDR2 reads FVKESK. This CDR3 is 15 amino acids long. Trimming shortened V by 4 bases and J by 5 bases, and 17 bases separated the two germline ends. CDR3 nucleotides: TGTGCCAGCAGCCCCGGACATGGAGGGAATTATGGCTACACCTTC. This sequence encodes CASSPGHGGNYGYTF.

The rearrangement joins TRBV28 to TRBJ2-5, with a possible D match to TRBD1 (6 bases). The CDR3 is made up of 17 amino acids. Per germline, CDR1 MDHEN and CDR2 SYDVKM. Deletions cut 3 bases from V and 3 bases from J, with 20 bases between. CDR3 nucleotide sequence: TGTGCCAGCAGTTTCTCCGTGGTTTGGACAGCCGAAGAGACCCAGTACTTC. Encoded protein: CASSFSVVWTAEETQYF. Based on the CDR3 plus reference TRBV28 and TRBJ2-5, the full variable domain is DVKVTQSSRYLVKRTGEKVFLECVQDMDHENMFWYRQDPGLGLRLIYFSYDVKMKEKGDIPEGYSVSREKKERFSLILESASTNQTSMYLCASSFSVVWTAEETQYFGPGTRLLVL.

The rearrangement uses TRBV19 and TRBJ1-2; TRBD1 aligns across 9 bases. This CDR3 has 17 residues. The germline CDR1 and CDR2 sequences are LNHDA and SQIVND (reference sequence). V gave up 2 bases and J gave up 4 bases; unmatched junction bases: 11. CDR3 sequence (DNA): TGTGCCAGTAGTATACCCAACACAGGGGGCGGAAGCTATGGCTACACCTTC. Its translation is CASSIPNTGGGSYGYTF.

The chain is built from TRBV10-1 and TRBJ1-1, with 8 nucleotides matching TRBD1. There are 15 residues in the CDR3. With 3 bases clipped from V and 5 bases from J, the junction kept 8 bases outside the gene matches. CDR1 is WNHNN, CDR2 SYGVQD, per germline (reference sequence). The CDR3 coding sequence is TGCGCCAGCAGTGACTCTTCCGGGACAGGAACTGAAGCTTTCTTT. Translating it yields CASSDSSGTGTEAFF.

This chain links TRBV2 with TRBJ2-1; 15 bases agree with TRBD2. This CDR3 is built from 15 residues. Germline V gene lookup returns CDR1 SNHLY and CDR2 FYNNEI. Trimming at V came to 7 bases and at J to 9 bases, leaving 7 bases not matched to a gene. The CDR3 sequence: CASNLGLAGGGEQFF. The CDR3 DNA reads TGTGCCAGCAACCTGGGACTAGCGGGAGGAGGTGAGCAGTTCTTC.

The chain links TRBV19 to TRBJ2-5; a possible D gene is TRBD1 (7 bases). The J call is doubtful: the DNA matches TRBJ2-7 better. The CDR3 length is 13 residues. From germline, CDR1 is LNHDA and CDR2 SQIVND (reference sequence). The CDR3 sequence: CASSTGGLYEQYF. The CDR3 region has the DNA TGTGCCAGTAGTACAGGGGGGCTATACGAGCAGTACTTC.

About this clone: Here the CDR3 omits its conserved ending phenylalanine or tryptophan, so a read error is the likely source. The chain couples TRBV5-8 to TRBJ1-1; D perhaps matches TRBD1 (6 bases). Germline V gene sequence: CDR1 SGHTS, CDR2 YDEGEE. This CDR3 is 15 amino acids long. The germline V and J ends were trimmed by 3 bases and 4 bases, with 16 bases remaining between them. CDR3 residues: CASSSAGAGSTEAFL. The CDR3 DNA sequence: TGTGCCAGCAGCTCCGCGGGGGCAGGGAGCACTGAAGCTTTCCTT.

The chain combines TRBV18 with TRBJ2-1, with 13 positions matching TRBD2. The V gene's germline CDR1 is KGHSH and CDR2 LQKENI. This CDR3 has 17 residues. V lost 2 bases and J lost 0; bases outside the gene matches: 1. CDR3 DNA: TGTGCCAGCTCACCAGGGACTAGCGGGGACTCCTACAATGAGCAGTTCTTC. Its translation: CASSPGTSGDSYNEQFF.

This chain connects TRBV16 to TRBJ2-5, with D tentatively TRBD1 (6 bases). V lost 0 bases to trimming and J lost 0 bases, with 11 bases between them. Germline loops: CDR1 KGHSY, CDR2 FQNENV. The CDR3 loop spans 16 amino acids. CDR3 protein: CASSQSVRDNQETQYF. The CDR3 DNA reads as TGTGCCAGCAGCCAATCGGTTAGGGACAACCAAGAGACCCAGTACTTC. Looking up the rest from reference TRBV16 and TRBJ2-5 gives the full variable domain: GEEVAQTPKHLVRGEGQKAKLYCAPIKGHSYVFWYQQVLKNEFKFLISFQNENVFDETGMPKERFSAKCLPNSPCSLEIQATKLEDSAVYFCASSQSVRDNQETQYFGPGTRLLVL.

This chain's CDR3 is CASSQQTGQGSSYEQYF. The CDR3, as DNA: TGTGCCAGCTCACAACAGACGGGACAGGGGAGCTCCTACGAGCAGTACTTC. The chain employs TRBV18 and TRBJ2-7; 10 bases match TRBD1. The germline V gene encodes CDR1 KGHSH and CDR2 LQKENI. Germline trimming cut 4 bases from V and 0 bases from J; bases unmatched to any gene: 9. This CDR3 comprises 17 residues.

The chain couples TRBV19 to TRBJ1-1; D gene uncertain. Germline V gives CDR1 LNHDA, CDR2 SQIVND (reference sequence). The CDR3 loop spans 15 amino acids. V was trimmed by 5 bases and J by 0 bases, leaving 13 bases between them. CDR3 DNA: TGTGCCAGTAGTCTACAGACGGTTATGAACACTGAAGCTTTCTTT. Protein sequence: CASSLQTVMNTEAFF.

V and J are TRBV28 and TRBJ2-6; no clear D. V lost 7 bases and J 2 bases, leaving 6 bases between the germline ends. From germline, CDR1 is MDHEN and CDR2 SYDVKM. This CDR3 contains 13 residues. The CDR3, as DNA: TGTGCCAGCACCGGTGCTGGGGCCAACGTCCTGACTTTC. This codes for CASTGAGANVLTF.

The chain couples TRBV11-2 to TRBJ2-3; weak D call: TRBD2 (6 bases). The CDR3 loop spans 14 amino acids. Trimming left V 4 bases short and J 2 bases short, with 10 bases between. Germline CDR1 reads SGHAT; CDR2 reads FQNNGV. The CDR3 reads CASSWGVTTDTQYF. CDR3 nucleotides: TGTGCCAGCAGCTGGGGGGTCACCACAGATACGCAGTATTTT.

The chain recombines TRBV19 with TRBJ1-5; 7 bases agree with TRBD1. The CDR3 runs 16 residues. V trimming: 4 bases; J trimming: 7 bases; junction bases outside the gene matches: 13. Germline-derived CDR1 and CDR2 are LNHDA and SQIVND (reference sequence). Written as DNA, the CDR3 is TGTGCCAGTAGTACCCCAAGTACAGGGGCTAGGCAGCCCCAGCATTTT. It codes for CASSTPSTGARQPQHF.